This T cell receptor beta chain appears in the sequencing data of a study of OX40 agonist ivuxolimab in advanced cancers. Across the study: Ivuxolimab was administered intravenously to patients at 0.01 to 10 mg/kg every 2 weeks. Patients treated during dose escalation were battling hepatocellular carcinoma, melanoma, renal cell or head and neck cancer. Age averaged about 60 years (range roughly 23 to 80), and roughly 82% were male. The study reported partial responses in three patients: one hepatocellular carcinoma, two cutaneous melanoma.

Profiled with immunoSEQ multiplex PCR; TCRdb holds only in-frame clones, not every one. The sample shows 75,000 or so clones, less than 90% of them seen only once. Germline assignment: CDR1 MNHEY and CDR2 SMNVEV (reference sequence). V was cut by 5 bases and J by 8 bases, with 16 bases left in between. The CDR3 consists of 14 residues. The sequences come from CD4+ or CD8+ T cells sorted from blood, collected in a trial of the OX40 agonist ivuxolimab. The chain recombines TRBV27 with TRBJ2-1; no firm D call. This clonotype originated in an adult with an advanced solid tumor such as melanoma, head and neck, liver or kidney cancer. The CDR3 sequence: CASSPQIAGHEQFF. The CDR3 DNA is TGTGCCAGCAGTCCTCAAATAGCCGGCCATGAGCAGTTCTTC.